These 30 T cell receptor beta chains were all obtained from the same sample, sequenced in a study of T cell responses to AZD1222 COVID-19 vaccine. Clones were sequenced by immunoSEQ multiplex PCR, and TCRdb holds only the in-frame ones, with some missing. The sample consists of 150,000 to 200,000 clones, approximately 95% of them appearing once. The sample was peripheral blood, taken on day 0 of AZD1222 vaccination. Receptors were obtained from an adult in good health.

The V and J genes are TRBV14 and TRBJ1-4; D perhaps matches TRBD1 (6 bases). Germline V gene sequence: CDR1 SGHDN, CDR2 FVKESK. The ends were cut back, 4 bases at V and 5 bases at J, with 11 bases in the middle. The CDR3 extends over 14 amino acids. Here the CDR3 DNA reads TGTGCCAGCAGCCTCAGGACAGTGAATGAAAAACTGTTTTTT. Protein product: CASSLRTVNEKLFF. Variable domain in full (rest from reference TRBV14 and TRBJ1-4): EAGVTQFPSHSVIEKGQTVTLRCDPISGHDNLYWYRRVMGKEIKFLLHFVKESKQDESGMPNNRFLAERTGGTYSTLKVQPAELEDSGVYFCASSLRTVNEKLFFGSGTQLSVL.

The table lists this clone with a count of one. The rearrangement uses TRBV14 and TRBJ1-3; D not resolved. V lost 4 bases and J lost 0, with 13 bases in between. Germline loops: CDR1 SGHDN, CDR2 FVKESK. This CDR3 is built from 16 residues. CDR3 sequence (DNA): TGTGCCAGCAGCCTCCTCGCAGGCGTCTCTGGAAACACCATATATTTT. This translates into CASSLLAGVSGNTIYF.

The V gene is TRBV20-1, the J gene TRBJ2-1; 9 positions match TRBD2. The CDR3 has 11 residues. Looked up from germline, CDR1 is DFQATT and CDR2 is SNEGSKA (reference sequence). The J segment lost 11 bases and the V segment lost 5 bases, leaving 4 bases of the junction unmatched. CDR3 in amino acids: CSAWGLAKQFF. The CDR3 DNA reads as TGCAGTGCTTGGGGACTAGCCAAGCAGTTCTTC.

This chain joins TRBV6-5 and TRBJ1-3, with D maybe TRBD1 (5 bases). The V end was cut by 7 bases, the J end by 3 bases, with 16 bases between. Germline assignment: CDR1 MNHEY and CDR2 SVGAGI. The CDR3 runs 15 residues. Written as DNA, the CDR3 is TGTGCCAGCAAACCGCAGGGAGATAGTGGAAACACCATATATTTT. Its protein product is CASKPQGDSGNTIYF.

This clone appeared a single time. The chain joins TRBV10-1 to TRBJ1-2; tentatively, D is TRBD1 (6 bases). The CDR3 runs to 13 residues. Between the trimmed V and J ends, which lost 5 bases and 4 bases, there was a span of 11 bases. Looked up from germline, CDR1 is WNHNN and CDR2 is SYGVQD (reference sequence). The DNA of the CDR3 is TGCGCCAGCAGTCCCGACAGGATCTATGGCTACACCTTC. Translated, it gives CASSPDRIYGYTF.

This rearrangement joins TRBV5-1 to TRBJ1-2, with 7 bases that match TRBD1. V shed 0 bases and J 4 bases; nucleotides not matched to a gene: 12. Germline CDR1 SGHRS, CDR2 YFSETQ. The CDR3 spans 17 residues. CDR3 region: CASSLGDSGPFSYGYTF. CDR3 coding DNA: TGCGCCAGCAGCTTGGGGGACAGCGGACCTTTTAGCTATGGCTACACCTTC. The variable domain in full, with the rest retrieved from reference TRBV5-1 and TRBJ1-2, is KAGVTQTPRYLIKTRGQQVTLSCSPISGHRSVSWYQQTPGQGLQFLFEYFSETQRNKGNFPGRFSGRQFSNSRSEMNVSTLELGDSALYLCASSLGDSGPFSYGYTFGSGTRLTVV.

The rearrangement joins TRBV6-5 to TRBJ1-4; 7 bases agree with TRBD1. Trimming removed 6 bases from V and 8 bases from J; junction bases left unmatched: 9. CDR3 length: 14 residues. CDR1 and CDR2 (germline): MNHEY, SVGAGI. CDR3 sequence reads: CASSTTGKIEKLFF. The CDR3 DNA follows: TGTGCCAGCAGCACGACAGGGAAAATAGAAAAACTGTTTTTT.

The V and J genes are TRBV7-8 and TRBJ2-1; TRBD2 matches 11 bases. V gave up 5 bases and J gave up 8 bases; unmatched junction bases: 11. CDR3 length: 16 residues. Germline values: CDR1 SGHVS, CDR2 FQNEAQ. CDR3 protein: CASSPRRLAGLHEQFF. CDR3 nucleotide sequence: TGTGCCAGCAGCCCTCGAAGACTAGCGGGGCTGCATGAGCAGTTCTTC.

This chain connects TRBV2 to TRBJ2-7; TRBD2 matches 8 bases. J gave up 3 bases and V 7 bases, and 5 bases lay outside the gene matches. CDR3 length: 13 amino acids. Germline assignment: CDR1 SNHLY and CDR2 FYNNEI. CDR3: CASMVTSVYEQYF. Here the CDR3 DNA reads TGTGCCAGCATGGTGACTAGCGTCTACGAGCAGTACTTC.

This clone appeared once. The chain employs TRBV12-5 and TRBJ1-4, with D unclear. Trimming cost V 3 bases and J 6 bases, with 11 bases left between them. The germline V gene has CDR1 LGHNT and CDR2 FRNRAP. The CDR3 has 14 amino acids. Here the CDR3 reads CASGFGPWHEKLFF. DNA of the CDR3: TGTGCTAGTGGTTTTGGACCTTGGCATGAAAAACTGTTTTTT.

The V and J genes are TRBV10-1 and TRBJ1-1, with unresolved D. There are 14 residues in the CDR3. Deletions cut 4 bases from V and 0 bases from J, with 9 bases between. Germline V CDR1 and CDR2: WNHNN, SYGVQD (reference sequence). CDR3 DNA sequence: TGCGCCAGCAGTGTTTCAGTCATGAACACTGAAGCTTTCTTT. Translated: CASSVSVMNTEAFF.

This chain connects TRBV15 to TRBJ1-5; 10 positions agree with TRBD1. The J segment lost 9 bases and the V segment lost 5 bases, leaving 10 bases of the junction unmatched. The CDR3 has 15 amino acids. CDR1 and CDR2 from the germline V gene are LNHNV and YYDKDF (reference sequence). CDR3 protein: CATSGGDRGLWPQHF. As DNA, the CDR3 is TGTGCCACCAGCGGAGGGGACAGGGGCTTATGGCCCCAGCATTTT.

The V call is TRBV7-8, the J call TRBJ2-2, with D possibly matching TRBD1 (5 bases). The ends were cut back, 1 base at V and 4 bases at J, with 16 bases in the middle. Germline values: CDR1 SGHVS, CDR2 FQNEAQ. The CDR3 covers 17 residues. The CDR3 nucleotides read TGTGCCAGCAGCTTAGGGATGGGGCGTCGTGGCACCGGGGAGCTGTTTTTT. Its protein is CASSLGMGRRGTGELFF.

This chain links TRBV2 with TRBJ2-5; either TRBD1 or TRBD2 may supply D (5 bases each). Deletions cut 8 bases from V and 1 base from J, with 14 bases between. Germline CDR1 is SNHLY and CDR2 is FYNNEI. This CDR3 spans 14 amino acids. The CDR3 coding sequence is TGTGCCAGCTCGGGGCAGGGACCCCAAGAGACCCAGTACTTC. Its protein product is CASSGQGPQETQYF.

Here the CDR3 reads CASSRLRGENIQYF. CDR3 DNA: TGTGCCAGCAGTCGACTCCGCGGCGAAAACATTCAGTACTTC. V is TRBV14 and J is TRBJ2-4; D is unclear. Germline CDR1 SGHDN, CDR2 FVKESK. The CDR3 runs 14 residues. V shed 6 bases and J shed 5 bases, with 14 bases lying between them.

This clone was counted only a few times. The chain couples TRBV19 to TRBJ1-5, with 10 bases aligning to TRBD1. This CDR3 comprises 16 residues. Germline V gene data show CDR1 as LNHDA and CDR2 as SQIVND (reference sequence). V shed 9 bases and J 1 base; nucleotides not matched to a gene: 9. In DNA, the CDR3 is TGTGCCAGCCGGGACAGGGGTTACACGAGCAATCAGCCCCAGCATTTT. It translates to CASRDRGYTSNQPQHF.

The chain joins TRBV6-5 to TRBJ2-7, with 8 positions matching TRBD1. V trimming: 6 bases; J trimming: 2 bases; junction bases outside the gene matches: 6. This CDR3 comprises 14 residues. Per germline, CDR1 MNHEY and CDR2 SVGAGI. The CDR3 nucleotides read TGTGCCAGCAGCAAGCCGGGACAGGCCTACGAGCAGTACTTC. It is translated as CASSKPGQAYEQYF.

V usage is TRBV7-8 and J usage is TRBJ1-1; TRBD1 is a possible D gene (5 bases). V lost 1 base and J 3 bases, leaving 21 bases between the germline ends. Germline V gene sequence: CDR1 SGHVS, CDR2 FQNEAQ. CDR3 length: 18 residues. Here the CDR3 reads CASSLEGRGRSGHTEAFF. In nucleotides, the CDR3 is TGTGCCAGCAGCTTAGAGGGGAGGGGTCGGTCCGGGCACACTGAAGCTTTCTTT.

The chain uses TRBV25-1 and TRBJ1-6, with 9 bases fitting TRBD1. The V and J ends lost 6 bases and 7 bases, in that order; junction bases with no gene match: 10. Looked up from germline, CDR1 is MGHDK and CDR2 is SYGVNS. The CDR3 is 16 residues long. CDR3 residues: CASSRWGTGRNSPLHF. DNA for the CDR3: TGTGCCAGCAGCAGGTGGGGGACAGGGAGAAATTCACCCCTCCACTTT. The full variable domain, completed using reference TRBV25-1 and TRBJ1-6, is EADIYQTPRYLVIGTGKKITLECSQTMGHDKMYWYQQDPGMELHLIHYSYGVNSTEKGDLSSESTVSRIRTEHFPLTLESARPSHTSQYLCASSRWGTGRNSPLHFGNGTRLTVT.

J is TRBJ2-2 and V is TRBV3-1 (or the pseudogene TRBV3-2); D gene unclear. Trimming removed 4 bases from V and 2 bases from J, with 17 bases in between. The CDR3 length is 17 residues. Germline V gene sequence: CDR1 LGHDT, CDR2 YNNKEL (reference sequence). The CDR3 is CASSLAPETLNTGELFF. CDR3 bases: TGTGCCAGCAGCCTCGCCCCGGAGACACTCAACACCGGGGAGCTGTTTTTT.

V is TRBV3-1 (or the pseudogene TRBV3-2) and J is TRBJ1-3, with D tentatively TRBD1 (6 bases). The V end was cut by 5 bases, the J end by 4 bases, with 15 bases between. The germline gives CDR1 LGHDT, CDR2 YNNKEL (reference sequence). This CDR3 region has 15 residues. CDR3 protein: CASSTGGARGNTIYF. The DNA for the CDR3 is TGTGCCAGCAGCACTGGGGGCGCGAGGGGAAACACCATATATTTT.

This clone was recorded only once. This chain connects TRBV25-1 to TRBJ2-3; 9 bases line up with TRBD2. The junction had 10 bases not matched to a gene; V was cut back by 1 base and J by 8 bases. This CDR3 has 16 residues. CDR1 and CDR2 (germline): MGHDK, SYGVNS. CDR3 loop: CASSESGSGGAGTQYF. DNA for the CDR3: TGTGCCAGCAGTGAATCGGGTAGCGGGGGTGCAGGTACGCAGTATTTT.

The chain combines TRBV9 with TRBJ2-7, with D maybe TRBD2 (5 bases). Germline assignment: CDR1 SGDLS and CDR2 YYNGEE. This CDR3 has 13 residues. Trimming took off 4 bases at V and 9 bases at J, with 17 bases between the two ends. The CDR3 DNA follows: TGTGCCAGCAGCTTACAAGACTGGGCGGGGCAGTACTTC. This gives the protein CASSLQDWAGQYF.

This sequence joins TRBV6-4 and TRBJ1-5, with no clear D. Germline V gene sequence: CDR1 MRHNA, CDR2 SNTAGT. The V gene lost 3 bases and the J gene lost 0 bases, with 6 bases spanning the gap. CDR3 length: 14 residues. The CDR3 region has the DNA TGTGCCAGCAGTGAATCTGATAGCAATCAGCCCCAGCATTTT. Protein product: CASSESDSNQPQHF.

The V and J genes are TRBV30 and TRBJ1-2, with TRBD1 identical over 8 bases. The CDR3 loop spans 11 amino acids. CDR1 and CDR2 from the germline V gene are GTSNPN and SVGIG (reference sequence). V lost 5 bases, J lost 5 bases, and 1 base stayed unmatched. Written as DNA, the CDR3 is TGTGCCTGGGGACAGGGATATGGCTACACCTTC. Its protein product is CAWGQGYGYTF.

The chain joins TRBV5-1 to TRBJ2-1; 13 nucleotides align to TRBD2. Germline values: CDR1 SGHRS, CDR2 YFSETQ. The length of the CDR3 is 16 residues. V gave up 4 bases and J gave up 7 bases; unmatched junction bases: 8. The chain's CDR3 is CASSVPGTSGVNEQFF. The CDR3 DNA sequence: TGCGCCAGCAGCGTCCCCGGGACTAGCGGGGTTAATGAGCAGTTCTTC.

The chain couples TRBV6-5 to TRBJ1-1; TRBD1 matches at 11 bases. CDR1 and CDR2 (germline): MNHEY, SVGAGI. The CDR3 spans 14 residues. J gave up 5 bases and V 2 bases, and 1 base lay outside the gene matches. CDR3 loop: CASSYGTGGTEAFF. The CDR3 nucleotides are TGTGCCAGCAGTTACGGGACAGGGGGGACTGAAGCTTTCTTT.

The chain combines TRBV5-1 with TRBJ2-2; no reliable D call. The CDR3 has 20 residues. Germline CDR1 is SGHRS and CDR2 is YFSETQ. V was cut by 0 bases and J by 2 bases, with 23 bases left in between. As DNA, the CDR3 is TGCGCCAGCAGCTTGGTCGCGCAACCGTTCGTTAGGGAAAACACCGGGGAGCTGTTTTTT. As protein: CASSLVAQPFVRENTGELFF.

The V gene is TRBV7-9, the J gene TRBJ2-5, with TRBD1 matching 9 bases. Trimming at V came to 4 bases and at J to 4 bases, leaving 4 bases not matched to a gene. CDR1 is SEHNR, CDR2 FQNEAQ, per germline (reference sequence). The CDR3 spans 14 residues. The CDR3 reads CASSWGQGGETQYF. The CDR3 bases are TGTGCCAGCAGCTGGGGACAGGGTGGAGAGACCCAGTACTTC.

This clone was seen a few times. The rearrangement links TRBV2 to TRBJ2-5; 7 bases are shared with TRBD1. CDR3 length: 14 amino acids. CDR1 is SNHLY and CDR2 is FYNNEI in the germline V gene. With 5 bases clipped from V and 1 base from J, the junction kept 4 bases outside the gene matches. The CDR3: CASSKGTVQETQYF. CDR3 nucleotide sequence: TGTGCCAGCAGTAAAGGGACAGTCCAAGAGACCCAGTACTTC.